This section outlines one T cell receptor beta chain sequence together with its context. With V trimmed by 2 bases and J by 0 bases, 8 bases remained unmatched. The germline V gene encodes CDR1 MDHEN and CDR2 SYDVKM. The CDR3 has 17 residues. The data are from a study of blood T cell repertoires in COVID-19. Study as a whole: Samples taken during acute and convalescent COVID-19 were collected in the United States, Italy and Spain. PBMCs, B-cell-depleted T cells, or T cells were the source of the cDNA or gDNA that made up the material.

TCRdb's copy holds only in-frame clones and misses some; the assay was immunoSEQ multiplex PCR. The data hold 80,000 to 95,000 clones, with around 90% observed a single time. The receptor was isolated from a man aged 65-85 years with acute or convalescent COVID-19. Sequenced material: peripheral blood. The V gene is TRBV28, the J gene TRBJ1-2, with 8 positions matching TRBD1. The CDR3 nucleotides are TGTGCCAGCAGTTTAGGAGGGACAGGAGCCTCTAACTATGGCTACACCTTC. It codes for CASSLGGTGASNYGYTF.